This is a list of T cell receptor beta chains from one sample in a study of T cells in Graves' hyperthyroidism and ophthalmopathy. TCRdb fed the multiplex PCR reads into MiXCR, producing one record per CDR3 protein. The table includes 700,000 or so distinct CDR3 sequences, 16% detected once. The sample taken for sequencing was blood. The receptors were gathered from a man between 18 and 29 years old with Graves' hyperthyroidism. CDR3s include the opening cysteine and the closing phenylalanine or tryptophan. A D gene is named only where the DNA matches it firmly. The size of a clone is reported for some rows only, either as once, few or many, or as a class for expanded clones.

v_call: TRBV10-3
d_call: NA
clone_size: many
j_call: TRBJ2-7
cdr3_nt: TGTGCCATCAGTCTGGACAGCTCCTACGAGCAGTACTTC
cdr3_aa: CAISLDSSYEQYF

v_call: TRBV2
d_call: NA
clone_size: NA
j_call: TRBJ1-1
cdr3_nt: TGTGCCAGCAGTGAGGGTGGAGGGGCGAACACTGAAGCTTTCTTT
cdr3_aa: CASSEGGGANTEAFF

v_call: TRBV9
d_call: NA
clone_size: many
j_call: TRBJ2-1
cdr3_nt: TGTGCCAGCAGCGGGGGGCCGGACTACAATGAGCAGTTCTTC
cdr3_aa: CASSGGPDYNEQFF

v_call: TRBV6-6
d_call: NA
clone_size: few
j_call: TRBJ1-4
cdr3_nt: TGTGCCAGCAGTTACTTCTCGGGGAATGAAAAACTGTTTTTT
cdr3_aa: CASSYFSGNEKLFF

v_call: TRBV9
d_call: NA
clone_size: few
j_call: TRBJ2-5
cdr3_nt: TGTGCCAGCAGCGAGGGGGATAGAGGGACCCAGTACTTC
cdr3_aa: CASSEGDRGTQYF

v_call: TRBV20-1
d_call: NA
clone_size: few
j_call: TRBJ1-2
cdr3_nt: TGCAGTGCTGCTGGTAACTATGGCTACACCTTC
cdr3_aa: CSAAGNYGYTF

v_call: TRBV4-3
d_call: NA
clone_size: NA
j_call: TRBJ2-1
cdr3_nt: TGCGCCAGCAGCCAAGTCTTTAGCTCCTACAATGAGCAGTTCTTC
cdr3_aa: CASSQVFSSYNEQFF

v_call: TRBV20-1
d_call: NA
clone_size: many
j_call: TRBJ2-7
cdr3_nt: TGCAGTGCTAGAGATCAGGGCAGTGAAACCTACGAGCAGTACTTC
cdr3_aa: CSARDQGSETYEQYF

v_call: TRBV5-1
d_call: NA
clone_size: many
j_call: TRBJ2-2
cdr3_nt: TGCGCCAGCAGCTTGCGGGGAGCCGGGGAGCTGTTTTTT
cdr3_aa: CASSLRGAGELFF

v_call: TRBV7-9
d_call: NA
clone_size: few
j_call: TRBJ1-1
cdr3_nt: TGTGCCAGCAGCATCCAGCCGAACACTGAAGCTTTCTTT
cdr3_aa: CASSIQPNTEAFF

v_call: TRBV7-8
d_call: TRBD2
clone_size: NA
j_call: TRBJ2-1
cdr3_nt: TGTGCCAGCAGCTTAGGCGGGAGGTACTACAATGAGCAGTTCTTC
cdr3_aa: CASSLGGRYYNEQFF

v_call: TRBV2
d_call: TRBD2
clone_size: many
j_call: TRBJ2-3
cdr3_nt: TGTGCCAGCAGTGGATTTACTAGCGGGAGTTCGGCAGATACGCAGTATTTT
cdr3_aa: CASSGFTSGSSADTQYF

v_call: TRBV6-2/TRBV6-3
d_call: NA
clone_size: many
j_call: TRBJ2-2
cdr3_nt: TGTGCCAGCAGTTGGGACACCGGGGAGCTGTTTTTT
cdr3_aa: CASSWDTGELFF

v_call: TRBV3-1
d_call: TRBD1
clone_size: NA
j_call: TRBJ2-2
cdr3_nt: TGTGCCAGCAGCCACCACGAGGAGACAGGGAAAAGGACCGGGGAGCTGTTTTTT
cdr3_aa: CASSHHEETGKRTGELFF

v_call: TRBV9
d_call: NA
clone_size: NA
j_call: TRBJ1-1
cdr3_nt: TGTGCCAGCAGCGTCGATGGGACCACTGAAGCTTTCTTT
cdr3_aa: CASSVDGTTEAFF

v_call: TRBV2
d_call: NA
clone_size: many
j_call: TRBJ2-3
cdr3_nt: TGTGCCAGCAGTTACCAGGGCCTCGCAGATACGCAGTATTTT
cdr3_aa: CASSYQGLADTQYF

v_call: TRBV20-1
d_call: NA
clone_size: many
j_call: TRBJ2-5
cdr3_nt: TGCAGTGCTAGGCTCAGGGGGAGGGAGACCCAGTACTTC
cdr3_aa: CSARLRGRETQYF

v_call: TRBV2
d_call: NA
clone_size: many
j_call: TRBJ2-3
cdr3_nt: TGTGCCAGCAGTGAAGACGGGGTGAGGAATACGCAGTATTTT
cdr3_aa: CASSEDGVRNTQYF

v_call: TRBV20-1
d_call: NA
clone_size: NA
j_call: TRBJ1-1
cdr3_nt: TGCAGTGCTAGAGAGCCGGGGAAGAACACTGAAGCTTTCTTT
cdr3_aa: CSAREPGKNTEAFF

v_call: TRBV7-2
d_call: NA
clone_size: NA
j_call: TRBJ2-3
cdr3_nt: TGTGCCACTCGAGAGCTGGGCACAGATACGCAGTATTTT
cdr3_aa: CATRELGTDTQYF

v_call: TRBV6-1
d_call: TRBD1
clone_size: many
j_call: TRBJ2-7
cdr3_nt: TGTGCCAGCAGTTCCGGGACAGGGTACCGCTACGAGCAGTACTTC
cdr3_aa: CASSSGTGYRYEQYF

v_call: TRBV6-1
d_call: TRBD1
clone_size: many
j_call: TRBJ1-4
cdr3_nt: TGTGCCAGCAGTGTTGACAGGGATCCTAATGAAAAACTGTTTTTT
cdr3_aa: CASSVDRDPNEKLFF

v_call: TRBV7-9
d_call: NA
clone_size: many
j_call: TRBJ2-3
cdr3_nt: TGTGCCAGCAGCGGCCCGGGACTAGATACGCAGTATTTT
cdr3_aa: CASSGPGLDTQYF

v_call: TRBV2
d_call: TRBD2
clone_size: many
j_call: TRBJ2-7
cdr3_nt: TGTGCCAGCAGTGGACTAGCGGGAGCCTACGAGCAGTACTTC
cdr3_aa: CASSGLAGAYEQYF

v_call: TRBV12-3/TRBV12-4
d_call: TRBD2
clone_size: many
j_call: TRBJ2-7
cdr3_nt: TGTGCCAGCAGTTTATCTCGGGAGGGCACCTACGAGCAGTACTTC
cdr3_aa: CASSLSREGTYEQYF